This record looks at one TCR beta chain sequence and its context. The antigen remains unidentified. The sample originates from a study of T cells expressing NK-cell markers. Findings and caveats of the study: No clear determination of HCMV specificity was made for expanded NKG2C+ T cell clones.

TCRdb reanalyzed the 5' RACE reads, giving one entry per CDR3 protein sequence and no DNA. Seen in this sample are 500,000 or so distinct CDR3 sequences; the ten most common clones hold 3% to 4.5%. This TCR was sampled from a man in his late teens or twenties in good health. Sequenced sample: blood T cells: a sorted CD56 or NKG2C T cell subset, CD4+ or CD8+ T cells, or bulk PBMC T cells (not recorded which).

CDR3: CASSGTLASGELFF. This chain joins TRBV9 and TRBJ2-2; the TCRdb D gene call, TRBD2, has no DNA to confirm it. The CDR3 is 14 residues long. CDR1 and CDR2 (germline): SGDLS, YYNGEE.